The sequence of this T cell receptor beta chain was determined in a study of molecular identifiers for immune sequencing clone quantification. Study as a whole: Replicate RNA from around 20,000 or 100,000 naive CD8 T cells formed five aliquots; four were sequenced.

A CD8+CD4-CCR7+CD45RA+ phenotype served as the sorting definition for naive CD8 T cells. As previously described, bulk TCR libraries were made using listed TCR primers. TCRdb reanalysed the PCR reads using MiXCR and keeps one entry per CDR3 protein. The sample lists roughly 630,000 distinct CDR3 sequences, around 25% seen once, with about 0.84% in the top ten. As regards this clonotype: Its antigen is undetermined.

Whole-study findings and limits: The share of molecules held by clones above 20 RNA copies was over 97% in effector cells and under 1% in naive cells.

Trimming shortened V by 1 base and J by 1 base, and 10 bases separated the two germline ends. The CDR3 is 15 amino acids. The germline V gene has CDR1 SEHNR and CDR2 FQNEAQ (reference sequence). This clonotype originated in a human donor in good health. Some libraries in this study had Jurkat cell RNA spiked in. Sequenced input: naive CD8+ T cells from blood, with Jurkat cell RNA spiked in. Indicated subset: FACS-sorted CD8+CD4-CCR7+CD45RA+ naive T cells. This chain joins TRBV7-9 and TRBJ1-1; D is possibly TRBD1 (6 bases). CDR3 in amino acids: CASSLVPQGNTEAFF. CDR3 in DNA: TGTGCCAGCAGCTTAGTTCCACAGGGGAACACTGAAGCTTTCTTT.